These 31 T cell receptor beta chains were sequenced from one sample in a study of CD8 T cells in ankylosing spondylitis. TCRdb recomputed calls from the 5' RACE reads with MiXCR, one row per CDR3 protein. The sample yields roughly 180,000 distinct CDR3 sequences, approximately 9.9% seen once. The specimen was blood, either unsorted or a sorted T cell fraction (not recorded which). The receptors shown here come from a female donor with ankylosing spondylitis or in good health (not recorded which).

V and J are TRBV27 and TRBJ1-1; D is uncertain. The CDR3 totals 13 residues. Germline V gene data show CDR1 as MNHEY and CDR2 as SMNVEV (reference sequence). Between the trimmed V and J ends, which lost 2 bases and 4 bases, there was a span of 8 bases. CDR3 sequence: CASSLSLSTEAFF. The DNA of the CDR3 is TGTGCCAGCAGTTTAAGCCTTAGCACTGAAGCTTTCTTT.

In its sample, this clonotype was seen a few times. This chain connects TRBV5-4 to TRBJ2-1; either TRBD1 or TRBD2 may supply D (6 bases each). Per germline, CDR1 SGHNT and CDR2 YYREEE (reference sequence). Between the trimmed V and J ends, which lost 2 bases and 9 bases, there was a span of 9 bases. The CDR3 spans 12 residues. This chain's CDR3 is CASSFPGAEQFF. In nucleotides, the CDR3 is TGTGCCAGCAGCTTTCCGGGGGCTGAGCAGTTCTTC.

Ten or more counts support this clonotype. This chain connects TRBV2 to TRBJ2-1; the D is unclear. V lost 10 bases and J 0 bases, leaving 10 bases between the germline ends. The CDR3 runs 13 residues. Germline lookup yields CDR1 SNHLY and CDR2 FYNNEI. Here the CDR3 DNA reads TGTGCCACCCGGAGCCCCTCCTACAATGAGCAGTTCTTC. It is translated as CATRSPSYNEQFF.

The CDR3 region is CASNLGHVSADTQYF. In DNA form, the CDR3 reads TGTGCCAGTAACTTGGGGCATGTGTCAGCAGATACGCAGTATTTT. The genes are TRBV19 and TRBJ2-3; TRBD1 is a possible D gene (5 bases). The CDR3 spans 15 residues. Per germline, CDR1 LNHDA and CDR2 SQIVND (reference sequence). V lost 7 bases to trimming and J lost 4 bases, with 18 bases between them.

This clonotype was detected only a few times. The V and J genes are TRBV28 and TRBJ2-3; 7 bases align to TRBD1. The CDR3 runs to 15 residues. The V gene end was trimmed by 6 bases and the J gene end by 4 bases; junction bases not matched to a gene: 10. In germline, CDR1 is MDHEN, CDR2 SYDVKM. The CDR3 nucleotides are TGTGCCAGCAGCCCGGACAGGACTGAGGCAGATACGCAGTATTTT. Its protein is CASSPDRTEADTQYF.

This clonotype came up a few times. The chain recombines TRBV9 with TRBJ2-7; 7 positions agree with TRBD2. The length of the CDR3 is 15 residues. V lost 4 bases and J lost 3; bases outside the gene matches: 10. The germline V gene encodes CDR1 SGDLS and CDR2 YYNGEE. The chain's CDR3 is CASSINGTNHYEQYF. CDR3 bases: TGTGCCAGCAGCATAAACGGGACTAACCACTACGAGCAGTACTTC.

This clonotype was counted at least ten times. The rearrangement uses TRBV7-9 and TRBJ2-1, with 7 nucleotides matching TRBD2. CDR3 size: 12 residues. V was clipped by 7 bases and J by 9 bases; unmatched bases: 6. Germline V lookup: CDR1 SEHNR, CDR2 FQNEAQ (reference sequence). The CDR3 loop reads CASTLWEGEQFF. In DNA, the CDR3 is TGTGCCAGCACCCTCTGGGAGGGTGAGCAGTTCTTC. The whole variable domain, remainder taken from reference TRBV7-9 and TRBJ2-1, is DTGVSQNPRHKITKRGQNVTFRCDPISEHNRLYWYRQTLGQGPEFLTYFQNEAQLEKSRLLSDRFSAERPKGSFSTLEIQRTEQGDSAMYLCASTLWEGEQFFGPGTRLTVL.

This clonotype was observed a handful of times. The chain employs TRBV6-2 or TRBV6-3 and TRBJ2-7; D not certain. The V end lost 4 bases, the J end lost 3 bases, and 13 bases lay between the germline ends. Germline loops: CDR1 MNHEY, CDR2 SVGEGT. The CDR3 spans 14 residues. In DNA form, the CDR3 reads TGTGCCAGCAGTTCCGCCGGACGGATCTACGAGCAGTACTTC. Translation gives CASSSAGRIYEQYF.

The V gene is TRBV7-2, the J gene TRBJ1-1; D possibly corresponds to TRBD1 (5 bases). Per the germline V gene, CDR1 is SGHTA and CDR2 is FQGNSA. The V end lost 0 bases, the J end lost 1 base, and 27 bases lay between the germline ends. This CDR3 region has 21 residues. The CDR3 DNA sequence: TGTGCCAGCAGCTTAGCTCCGGGTTCGTCTGCTTTCGGGGCCCCGAACACTGAAGCTTTCTTT. Translation: CASSLAPGSSAFGAPNTEAFF.

This clonotype was detected many times. The chain is built from TRBV21-1 and TRBJ1-2; no DNA check was done on the table's D call, TRBD1. TRBV21-1 is a known pseudogene. This CDR3 is 14 amino acids long. The CDR3 DNA sequence: TGTGCCAGCAGCAAGCCCGGGACAGGTTATGGCTACACCTTC. Amino acid sequence: CASSKPGTGYGYTF.

This clonotype was seen a handful of times. The chain joins TRBV10-1 to TRBJ2-1; weak D call: TRBD2 (6 bases). Germline V gives CDR1 WNHNN, CDR2 SYGVQD (reference sequence). Trimming shortened V by 4 bases and J by 8 bases, and 12 bases separated the two germline ends. The CDR3 length is 13 residues. Here the CDR3 reads CASSGLGSDEQFF. CDR3 bases: TGCGCCAGCAGTGGACTAGGAAGCGATGAGCAGTTCTTC.

The sample holds a few counts of this clonotype. The rearrangement links TRBV4-1 to TRBJ2-1; 8 nucleotides align to TRBD2. The CDR3 runs to 16 residues. Germline CDR1 reads MGHRA; CDR2 reads YSYEKL. The V gene end was trimmed by 0 bases and the J gene end by 8 bases; junction bases not matched to a gene: 9. CDR3 residues: CASSQDSLAGQDEQFF. CDR3 nucleotide sequence: TGCGCCAGCAGCCAAGATAGCCTAGCGGGTCAGGATGAGCAGTTCTTC.

This clonotype was seen repeatedly, ten times or more. V and J are TRBV23-1 and TRBJ1-5, with 7 bases aligning to TRBD1. TRBV23-1 is an open reading frame, and its role is uncertain. V was pared by 2 bases and J by 4 bases, with 14 bases of the junction left unmatched. The CDR3 extends over 18 amino acids. The CDR3 region is CASSQPNYRGPNNQPQHF. The CDR3 DNA follows: TGCGCCAGCAGTCAACCAAACTACAGGGGTCCAAATAATCAGCCCCAGCATTTT.

There are a few counts of this clonotype. V gene TRBV29-1 combines with J gene TRBJ2-7; D unresolved. Between the trimmed V and J ends, which lost 7 bases and 5 bases, there was a span of 21 bases. CDR3 length: 14 residues. Germline lookup yields CDR1 SQVTM and CDR2 ANQGSEA. Written as DNA, the CDR3 is TGCAGCGCTATCCTTCCTTACAAGGGCCACGAGCAGTACTTC. Translated, it gives CSAILPYKGHEQYF.

In this sample, this clonotype turned up many times. This chain joins TRBV20-1 and TRBJ1-2; no firm D call. V was trimmed by 6 bases and J by 2 bases, leaving 16 bases between them. CDR1 and CDR2 from the germline V gene are DFQATT and SNEGSKA (reference sequence). The length of the CDR3 is 14 residues. The chain's CDR3 is CSARASNQNYGYTF. The CDR3 coding sequence is TGCAGTGCCCGGGCCTCAAACCAAAACTATGGCTACACCTTC.

This clonotype was seen a handful of times. The chain uses TRBV4-3 and TRBJ2-1; D possibly corresponds to TRBD2 (6 bases). CDR1 and CDR2 (germline): LGHNA, YSLEER. Trimming left V 8 bases short and J 5 bases short, with 22 bases between. The CDR3 is made up of 16 amino acids. CDR3 sequence: CASGKEGSGSDNEQFF. CDR3 bases: TGCGCCAGCGGCAAGGAGGGAAGCGGGTCAGACAATGAGCAGTTCTTC.

The chain links TRBV24-1 to TRBJ1-3; maybe TRBD1 (5 bases). Germline CDR1 KGHDR, CDR2 SFDVKD. With 0 bases removed from V and 5 bases from J, the gap between germline ends came to 13 bases. The CDR3 is 16 residues long. DNA for the CDR3: TGTGCCACCAGTGATTTGCAGATATGGGGCCGAAACACCATATATTTT. As protein: CATSDLQIWGRNTIYF.

This chain joins TRBV24-1 and TRBJ2-7; D possibly corresponds to TRBD2 (6 bases). Germline V gives CDR1 KGHDR, CDR2 SFDVKD. The CDR3 contains 11 residues. Trimming took 4 bases from V and 6 from J, leaving 6 bases between them. The CDR3 region is CATSEGGEQYF. The CDR3 nucleotides are TGTGCCACCAGTGAGGGGGGCGAGCAGTACTTC.

J is TRBJ2-2 and V is TRBV7-8; TRBD2 matches 7 bases. Losses at the gene ends were 5 bases for V and 1 base for J; bases not matched to a gene: 10. The CDR3 runs to 17 residues. Germline CDR1 SGHVS, CDR2 FQNEAQ. CDR3 DNA sequence: TGTGCCAGCAGCGACCTTGTCGAGCGGGGGAACACCGGGGAGCTGTTTTTT. Translating gives CASSDLVERGNTGELFF.

This clonotype has a count of ten or more. V gene TRBV5-1 combines with J gene TRBJ2-3, with 7 bases matching TRBD2. CDR1 SGHRS and CDR2 YFSETQ come from the germline V gene. The CDR3 length is 12 residues. V shed 4 bases, J shed 15 bases, and the junction held 11 bases outside the gene matches. As DNA, the CDR3 is TGCGCCAGCAGCCTCGGGGAGGGAGGGCCCTATTTT. Its protein is CASSLGEGGPYF.

This clonotype has only a few counts. The V and J genes are TRBV27 and TRBJ2-1, with 8 positions matching TRBD1. The CDR3 length is 15 residues. Germline loops: CDR1 MNHEY, CDR2 SMNVEV (reference sequence). Germline trimming cut 4 bases from V and 4 bases from J; bases unmatched to any gene: 6. CDR3 in amino acids: CASSYDGQGYNEQFF. CDR3 DNA: TGTGCCAGCAGTTACGACGGACAGGGATACAATGAGCAGTTCTTC.

The chain employs TRBV7-9 and TRBJ2-7, with TRBD2 identical over 11 bases. Per the germline V gene, CDR1 is SEHNR and CDR2 is FQNEAQ (reference sequence). The trim removed 4 bases at V and 1 base at J, leaving 0 bases unmatched. The CDR3 has 14 amino acids. CDR3 sequence reads: CASSSSGGSYEQYF. CDR3 DNA sequence: TGTGCCAGCAGCTCTAGCGGGGGGTCCTACGAGCAGTACTTC.

In its sample, this clonotype was seen many times. V gene TRBV4-3 combines with J gene TRBJ2-1; no definite D call. With 1 base removed from V and 2 bases from J, the gap between germline ends came to 9 bases. Per the germline V gene, CDR1 is LGHNA and CDR2 is YSLEER. The CDR3 spans 15 residues. DNA of the CDR3: TGCGCCAGCAGCCAAGGCGGCAGCGCCTACAATGAGCAGTTCTTC. Translating it yields CASSQGGSAYNEQFF.

This clonotype was observed a few times. Written as DNA, the CDR3 is TGTGCCAGCACCCTGAGGCGGGGAGAGACCCAGTACTTC. It codes for CASTLRRGETQYF. V usage is TRBV13 and J usage is TRBJ2-5; D possibly corresponds to TRBD2 (6 bases). The CDR3 totals 13 residues. V was shortened by 7 bases and J by 4 bases, with 13 bases between the two germline ends. CDR1 is PRHDT, CDR2 FYEKMQ, per germline (reference sequence).

This clonotype was observed many times. The chain couples TRBV7-9 to TRBJ2-1, with 11 bases matching TRBD2. Losses at the gene ends were 8 bases for V and 10 bases for J; bases not matched to a gene: 7. The CDR3 extends over 13 amino acids. Germline lookup yields CDR1 SEHNR and CDR2 FQNEAQ (reference sequence). The CDR3 protein is CASGDSGRGEQFF. CDR3 nucleotide sequence: TGTGCCAGCGGCGATAGCGGGAGGGGGGAGCAGTTCTTC.

This clonotype has more than one count but fewer than ten. This chain connects TRBV15 to TRBJ1-6, with TRBD1 matching 7 bases. The V gene's germline CDR1 is LNHNV and CDR2 YYDKDF (reference sequence). CDR3 length: 15 amino acids. V dropped 5 bases and J dropped 7; count of bases not matched to a gene: 8. CDR3 residues: CATSAKTGKNSPLHF. The CDR3 DNA sequence: TGTGCCACCAGCGCGAAGACAGGGAAAAATTCACCCCTCCACTTT.

The rearrangement uses TRBV6-5 and TRBJ2-1; the D is unclear. There are 13 residues in the CDR3. V was clipped by 6 bases and J by 5 bases, with 11 bases between them. In germline, CDR1 is MNHEY, CDR2 SVGAGI. Here the CDR3 DNA reads TGTGCCAGCAGCCGATTGACGAACAATGAGCAGTTCTTC. Protein: CASSRLTNNEQFF.

The chain carries TRBV4-1 and TRBJ2-1; D is ambiguous. The CDR3 sequence is 17 residues long. Between the trimmed V and J ends, which lost 3 bases and 1 base, there was a span of 16 bases. Looked up from germline, CDR1 is MGHRA and CDR2 is YSYEKL. The CDR3 nucleotides are TGCGCCAGCAGCCATTTATTTCTGGACGGATCCTACAATGAGCAGTTCTTC. This encodes CASSHLFLDGSYNEQFF.

This clonotype was seen a handful of times. The chain uses TRBV28 and TRBJ1-1; perhaps TRBD1 as D (6 bases). CDR3 size: 14 residues. Per germline, CDR1 MDHEN and CDR2 SYDVKM. Trimming took off 5 bases at V and 1 base at J, with 11 bases between the two ends. CDR3 loop: CASSLWGANTEAFF. The CDR3 DNA is TGTGCCAGCAGTCTTTGGGGGGCGAACACTGAAGCTTTCTTT. The full variable domain, in which reference TRBV28 and TRBJ1-1 provide the parts outside the CDR3, is DVKVTQSSRYLVKRTGEKVFLECVQDMDHENMFWYRQDPGLGLRLIYFSYDVKMKEKGDIPEGYSVSREKKERFSLILESASTNQTSMYLCASSLWGANTEAFFGQGTRLTVV.

The J gene is TRBJ1-1, the V gene TRBV6-1, with no clear D. The germline V and J ends were trimmed by 5 bases and 8 bases, with 18 bases remaining between them. Germline values: CDR1 MNHNS, CDR2 SASEGT. CDR3 length: 14 residues. The CDR3 here is CASSPRTLWLEAFF. The CDR3 DNA sequence: TGTGCCAGCAGTCCCCGGACTCTTTGGTTGGAAGCTTTCTTT.

At least ten counts were recorded for this clonotype. The chain recombines TRBV12-3 or TRBV12-4 with TRBJ1-1; D ambiguous. The length of the CDR3 is 15 residues. With 1 base removed from V and 2 bases from J, the gap between germline ends came to 11 bases. In DNA, the CDR3 is TGTGCCAGCAGTTTAGGGACCAGTATAAACACTGAAGCTTTCTTT. It specifies CASSLGTSINTEAFF.